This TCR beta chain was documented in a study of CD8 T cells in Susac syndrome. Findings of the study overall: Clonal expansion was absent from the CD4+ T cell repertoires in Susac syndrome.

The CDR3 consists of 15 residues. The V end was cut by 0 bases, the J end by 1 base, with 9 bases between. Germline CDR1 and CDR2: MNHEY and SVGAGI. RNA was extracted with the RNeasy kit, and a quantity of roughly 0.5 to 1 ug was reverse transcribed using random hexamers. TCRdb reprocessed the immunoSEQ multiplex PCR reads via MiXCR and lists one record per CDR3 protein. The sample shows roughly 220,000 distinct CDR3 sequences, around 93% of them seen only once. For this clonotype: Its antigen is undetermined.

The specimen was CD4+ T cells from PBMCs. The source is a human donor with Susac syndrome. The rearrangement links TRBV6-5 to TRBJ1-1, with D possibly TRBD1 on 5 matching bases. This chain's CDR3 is CASSYSQGTNTEAFF. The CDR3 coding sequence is TGTGCCAGCAGTTACTCGCAGGGAACGAACACTGAAGCTTTCTTT.